This TCR beta chain was identified during a study of blood T cells in healthy people across ages. Study-wide background: Per every two T cells, about one barcoded beta molecule was captured by template switching.

V shed 3 bases and J shed 11 bases, with 19 bases lying between them. Looked up from germline, CDR1 is MNHEY and CDR2 is SMNVEV (reference sequence). This CDR3 spans 14 amino acids. As to this clonotype: Antigen specificity is unknown.

Study results and limitations: Diversity was estimated from one million T cells, and these estimates were considered underestimates.

Next came a second PCR, run for roughly 6 to 11 cycles, which used a sample-barcoded 5' primer along with a J-beta primer mix. TCRdb independently ran MiXCR on the 5' RACE reads; one entry per CDR3 protein. The profile shows 600,000 to 850,000 distinct CDR3 sequences, roughly 47% of them singletons. PBMCs, at least 6.5 million per sample, were isolated. Sequencing was performed on blood. This sequence joins TRBV27 and TRBJ2-5; possible D gene TRBD1, 5 bases. The receptor's source is a woman aged 60-75 years in good health. Here the CDR3 reads CASSFDSVYNEQYF. CDR3 DNA: TGTGCCAGCAGTTTCGACAGTGTTTACAATGAGCAGTACTTC.